The clone carrying this T cell receptor beta chain was recorded only once. Looked up from germline, CDR1 is KGHDR and CDR2 is SFDVKD. Trimming cost V 2 bases and J 4 bases; bases outside gene matches: 0. This CDR3 spans 13 amino acids. In the source study's methods: Estimated nucleated cell counts came from reference gene primer amplification. Clones were sequenced by immunoSEQ multiplex PCR, and TCRdb holds only the in-frame ones, with some missing. V and J calls and clone size are as listed in that table; D and trimming were resolved from the DNA. The table has tens of thousands of clones, 85% seen once. The record originates from a study of blood T cell repertoires in COVID-19. Study-level background: Acute and convalescent COVID-19 samples came from the United States, Italy and Spain. PBMCs, B-cell-depleted T cells, or T cells were the source of the cDNA or gDNA that made up the material.

The sequencing input was peripheral blood. This chain links TRBV24-1 with TRBJ1-2; 7 bases align to TRBD1. The receptor's source is a man older than 75 with acute or convalescent COVID-19. The CDR3 region has the DNA TGTGCCACCAGTGATTCAGGGGGCTATGGCTACACCTTC. Translating gives CATSDSGGYGYTF.